This TCR beta chain appears in the sequencing data of a study of shared clonotypes between healthy human individuals. Study-level results: Generally, estimated richness proved larger in naive subsets than it did in memory subsets.

The method was immunoSEQ multiplex PCR; TCRdb's version includes in-frame clones alone and lacks a portion of them. The data hold about 2.4 million clones, with roughly 93% observed a single time. This CDR3 has 13 amino acids. The germline V gene has CDR1 MDHEN and CDR2 SYDVKM. V was clipped by 3 bases and J by 4 bases, with 9 bases between them. Notes on this clone: Its specificity is unknown.

This receptor was taken from a man between 18 and 35 years old in good health. Some clones in this sample may be carry-over from other donors' samples. The V gene is TRBV28, the J gene TRBJ2-5; weak D call: TRBD2 (5 bases). Sequencing input: naive CD4+ T cells from PBMCs. Described subset: CD45RA+ positively selected. The CDR3 reads CASSLVGVETQYF. The CDR3 region has the DNA TGTGCCAGCAGTTTGGTGGGAGTAGAGACCCAGTACTTC.